This T cell receptor (beta chain) is from a study of multiple sclerosis patients with progressive multifocal leukoencephalopathy. Time point here: before natalizumab initiation. Assay used: immunoSEQ multiplex PCR; TCRdb lists only in-frame clones, some missing. The sample records 25,000 to 35,000 clones, 88% being singletons. This clone was found once. This CDR3 is built from 17 residues. V lost 4 bases to trimming and J lost 3 bases, with 20 bases between them. Germline V gene data show CDR1 as SGHRS and CDR2 as YFSETQ. Sequenced sample: PBMCs. The sequence was obtained from a human donor with multiple sclerosis. The rearrangement links TRBV5-1 to TRBJ1-3; a weak D match, TRBD1 (6 bases). CDR3 coding DNA: TGCGCCAGCAGCCCGAGCATCGGGGGGCAGGGTGGAAACACCATATATTTT. Residues: CASSPSIGGQGGNTIYF. The whole variable domain, remainder taken from reference TRBV5-1 and TRBJ1-3, is KAGVTQTPRYLIKTRGQQVTLSCSPISGHRSVSWYQQTPGQGLQFLFEYFSETQRNKGNFPGRFSGRQFSNSRSEMNVSTLELGDSALYLCASSPSIGGQGGNTIYFGEGSWLTVV.